The rows below give T cell receptor beta chains drawn from one sample of a study of cytomegalovirus exposure and HLA in healthy donors. The assay was immunoSEQ multiplex PCR, and TCRdb's table has in-frame clones only and misses some. The sample includes some 120,000 clones, 85% of them seen just once. Sample: PBMCs. The source of these receptors is a woman aged 30 to 39 in good health and CMV-seropositive. CDR3s include the opening cysteine and the closing phenylalanine or tryptophan. D genes are given only for firm matches.

NA	TRBV10-3	TRBJ1-6	TGTGCCATAAGACAGCCTAATTCACCCCTCCACTTT	CAIRQPNSPLHF
TRBD2	TRBV9	TRBJ2-1	TGTGCCAGCAGCGTAGTTTCTAGCGGGGGGGGTCAGCAGTTCTTC	CASSVVSSGGGQQFF
NA	TRBV2	TRBJ1-5	TGTGCCAGCAGTGGCGGCCAGCCCCAGCATTTT	CASSGGQPQHF
NA	TRBV7-2	TRBJ2-3	TGTGCCAGCAGCTTAGGGGCCGTCCAAGAGTATTTT	CASSLGAVQEYF
TRBD2	TRBV9	TRBJ2-3	TGTGCCAGCAGCGTAGCCAGCGGGATAGATACGCAGTATTTT	CASSVASGIDTQYF
NA	TRBV7-3	TRBJ2-2	TGTGCCAGCAGCTTAGATAGCACCGGGGAGCTGTTTTTT	CASSLDSTGELFF
TRBD1	TRBV2	TRBJ1-1	TGTGCCAGCAGTGAGGAGGGGGCCACTGAAGCTTTCTTT	CASSEEGATEAFF
NA	TRBV5-1	TRBJ2-3	TGCGCCAGCAGCTTGGGCCACGCCGGAGATACGCAGTATTTT	CASSLGHAGDTQYF
NA	TRBV10-3	TRBJ2-1	TGTGCCATCAGTGACACCCGAACTTCAGGCAATGAGCAGTTCTTC	CAISDTRTSGNEQFF
NA	TRBV28	TRBJ1-1	TGTGCCAGCAGTTTAGCTTCCTATTTGAGGGAAGCTTTCTTT	CASSLASYLREAFF
TRBD1	TRBV7-7	TRBJ1-4	TGTGCTAGCAGCTCGGACAGGGGTGAAAAACTGTTTTTT	CASSSDRGEKLFF
NA	TRBV5-6	TRBJ1-3	TGTGCCAGCAGCTTGGGTCGAGCCGGCTCTGGAAACACCATATATTTT	CASSLGRAGSGNTIYF
NA	TRBV19	TRBJ1-5	TGTGCCAGTAGTATTGGGCGGGACAACGGGAGGTGGCAGCCCCAGCATTTT	CASSIGRDNGRWQPQHF
NA	TRBV5-8	TRBJ1-5	TGTGCCAGCAGGGGACGACAGGTTAGCAATCAGCCCCAGCATTTT	CASRGRQVSNQPQHF
NA	TRBV11-1	TRBJ1-1	TGTGCCAGCAGGCGGGATCTCGCCAGGAACACTGAAGCTTTCTTT	CASRRDLARNTEAFF
NA	TRBV7-2	TRBJ1-5	TGTGCCAGCAGCCCCCGGACAGCGAATCAGCCCCAGCATTTT	CASSPRTANQPQHF
TRBD1	TRBV2	TRBJ1-5	TGTGCCAGCAAGGGGACAGACAATCAGCCCCAGCATTTT	CASKGTDNQPQHF